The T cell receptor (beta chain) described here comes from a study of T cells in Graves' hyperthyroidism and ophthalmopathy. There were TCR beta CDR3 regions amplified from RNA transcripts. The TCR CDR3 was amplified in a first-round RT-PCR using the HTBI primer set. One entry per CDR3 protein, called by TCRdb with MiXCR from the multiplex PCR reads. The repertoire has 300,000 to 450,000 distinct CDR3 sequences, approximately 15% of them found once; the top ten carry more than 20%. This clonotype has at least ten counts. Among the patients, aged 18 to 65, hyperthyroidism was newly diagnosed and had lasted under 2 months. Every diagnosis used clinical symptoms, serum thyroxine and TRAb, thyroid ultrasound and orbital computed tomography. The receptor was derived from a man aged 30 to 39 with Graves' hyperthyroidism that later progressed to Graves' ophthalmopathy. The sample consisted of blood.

The CDR3 region is CASSLKWLGTGADTEAFF. The CDR3 bases are TGTGCCAGCAGCTTAAAGTGGTTGGGCACAGGGGCGGACACTGAAGCTTTCTTT. This chain joins TRBV11-2 and TRBJ1-1, with TRBD1 matching 7 bases. Trimming cost V 2 bases and J 3 bases; bases outside gene matches: 15. The CDR3 covers 18 residues. Germline values: CDR1 SGHAT, CDR2 FQNNGV.